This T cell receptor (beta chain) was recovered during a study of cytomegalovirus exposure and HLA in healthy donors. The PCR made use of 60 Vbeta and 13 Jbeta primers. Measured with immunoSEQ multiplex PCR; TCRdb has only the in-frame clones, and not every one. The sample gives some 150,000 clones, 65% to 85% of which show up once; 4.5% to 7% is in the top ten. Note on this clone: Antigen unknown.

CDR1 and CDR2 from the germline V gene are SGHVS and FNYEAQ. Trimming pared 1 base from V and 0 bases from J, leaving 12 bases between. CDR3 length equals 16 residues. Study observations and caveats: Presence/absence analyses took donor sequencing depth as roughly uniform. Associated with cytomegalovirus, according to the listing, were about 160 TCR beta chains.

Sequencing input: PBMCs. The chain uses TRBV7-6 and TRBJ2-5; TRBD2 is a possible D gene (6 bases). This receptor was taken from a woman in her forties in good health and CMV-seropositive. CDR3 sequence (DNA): TGTGCCAGCAGCTTAGGAGGTGGGGGGTACCAAGAGACCCAGTACTTC. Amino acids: CASSLGGGGYQETQYF.